This T cell receptor beta chain was identified in a study of T cell repertoires in ileal Crohn's disease. Study-wide background: Less than 45% were active smokers at surgery; median disease duration was approximately 8.5 years. Every patient was operated on for stricturing (about 60%) or penetrating (approximately 40%) complications.

Study-level results: High-frequency clones were more common in sorted CD8 than CD4 cells.

Germline lookup yields CDR1 SGHTA and CDR2 FQGNSA. Trimming stripped 4 bases from V and 5 bases from J, with 17 bases between. This CDR3 is 15 amino acids long. As regards this clone: As yet, its antigen is unknown.

TCRB immunosequencing input was roughly 500 nanograms of biopsy DNA per sample. This table comes from immunoSEQ multiplex PCR, and its TCRdb copy is limited to in-frame clones, with some not included. Among some 14,000 clones listed, 78% were seen once. Sample: ileal tissue. The chain has TRBV7-2 and TRBJ2-5; perhaps TRBD2 as D (6 bases). This receptor was taken from an adult with Crohn's disease. DNA of the CDR3: TGTGCCAGCAGCTATCAGAAGACTAGTCGGGAGACCCAGTACTTC. Residues: CASSYQKTSRETQYF.